One and the same sample provided the 20 T cell receptor beta chains below, sequenced in a study of shared clonotypes between healthy human individuals. Generated by immunoSEQ multiplex PCR, the TCRdb table keeps only in-frame clones and is missing some. The data hold over 2 million clones, with around 96% observed a single time. Only CD45RO-negative cells positively selected for CCR7 counted as naive CD8 cells, so terminally differentiated effector memory CD45RA+ cells were excluded. The source material was naive CD8+ T cells sorted from blood. Every receptor here comes from a young man in good health.

The rearrangement joins TRBV18 to TRBJ2-7; perhaps TRBD2 as D (5 bases). Trimming stripped 2 bases from V and 3 bases from J, with 14 bases between. Germline values: CDR1 KGHSH, CDR2 LQKENI. There are 15 residues in the CDR3. The CDR3 reads CASSPGEAAFYEQYF. The CDR3 nucleotides are TGTGCCAGCTCACCAGGGGAAGCGGCTTTCTACGAGCAGTACTTC.

Note on this clone: A read error may produce the germline difference seen at one junction end. The rearrangement joins TRBV11-2 to TRBJ2-7; tentatively, D is TRBD1 or TRBD2 (5 bases each). The CDR3 is 15 residues long. Germline CDR1 and CDR2: SGHAT and FQNNGV. CDR3: CASGLDLGTVYEQYF. Written as DNA, the CDR3 is TGTGCCAGCGGCTTGGACTTAGGGACGGTCTACGAGCAGTACTTC.

V is TRBV27 and J is TRBJ1-2, with 7 positions matching TRBD1. Germline CDR1 MNHEY, CDR2 SMNVEV (reference sequence). The V and J ends lost 5 bases and 8 bases, in that order; junction bases with no gene match: 8. The CDR3 length is 13 residues. The CDR3 is CASSDTGDGGYTF. DNA of the CDR3: TGTGCCAGCAGTGATACAGGGGACGGGGGCTACACCTTC.

The genes are TRBV28 and TRBJ2-7, with D unresolved. Germline values: CDR1 MDHEN, CDR2 SYDVKM. Trimming pared 6 bases from V and 5 bases from J, leaving 17 bases between. This CDR3 region has 14 residues. As DNA, the CDR3 is TGTGCCAGCAGCTCCCGGCCCCAAGGAAACGAGCAGTACTTC. It translates to CASSSRPQGNEQYF. The variable domain in full, with the rest retrieved from reference TRBV28 and TRBJ2-7, is DVKVTQSSRYLVKRTGEKVFLECVQDMDHENMFWYRQDPGLGLRLIYFSYDVKMKEKGDIPEGYSVSREKKERFSLILESASTNQTSMYLCASSSRPQGNEQYFGPGTRLTVT.

This rearrangement joins TRBV7-7 to TRBJ2-5; D unclear. This CDR3 has 13 residues. CDR1 and CDR2 from the germline V gene are SSHAT and FNYEAQ (reference sequence). This CDR3 reads CASSYRAEETQYF. Written as DNA, the CDR3 is TGTGCTAGTTCGTACCGGGCAGAAGAGACCCAGTACTTC.

For the CDR3, the DNA is TGTGCCAGCAGTTTACTAGCGGGAGGCCCCAATGAGCAGTTCTTC. Its protein product is CASSLLAGGPNEQFF. The chain joins TRBV27 to TRBJ2-1; 11 nucleotides agree with TRBD2. From germline, CDR1 is MNHEY and CDR2 SMNVEV (reference sequence). Trimming cost V 2 bases and J 6 bases; bases outside gene matches: 3. CDR3 length: 15 residues.

The CDR3 is CASSWADQPQHF. The DNA of the CDR3 is TGTGCCAGCAGCTGGGCGGATCAGCCCCAGCATTTT. The chain employs TRBV28 and TRBJ1-5; the D is unclear. V was pared by 6 bases and J by 5 bases, with 8 bases between. The CDR3 has 12 residues. CDR1 MDHEN and CDR2 SYDVKM come from the germline V gene.

The chain carries TRBV4-1 and TRBJ2-3; D is undetermined. Germline CDR1 and CDR2: MGHRA and YSYEKL. The CDR3 is made up of 13 amino acids. V was pared by 0 bases and J by 7 bases, with 8 bases between. The CDR3 region is CASSQEGIHTQYF. The CDR3 nucleotides read TGCGCCAGCAGCCAAGAAGGAATTCATACGCAGTATTTT.

This rearrangement joins TRBV28 to TRBJ1-2; TRBD1 might be the D (6 bases). V lost 2 bases and J 1 base, leaving 11 bases between the germline ends. CDR1 and CDR2 (germline): MDHEN, SYDVKM. The CDR3 contains 15 residues. The CDR3 sequence is CASSLTGTYNYGYTF. Written as DNA, the CDR3 is TGTGCCAGCAGTTTAACCGGGACATATAACTATGGCTACACCTTC.

J is TRBJ2-1 and V is TRBV28; 9 bases are a match to TRBD1. Germline V gives CDR1 MDHEN, CDR2 SYDVKM. This CDR3 is 14 amino acids long. With V trimmed by 2 bases and J by 8 bases, 4 bases remained unmatched. The CDR3: CASSLRDRVDEQFF. For the CDR3, the DNA is TGTGCCAGCAGTTTACGGGACAGGGTGGATGAGCAGTTCTTC.

The V and J genes are TRBV30 and TRBJ1-4; D uncertain. V lost 4 bases, J lost 4 bases, and 13 bases lay in between. The germline V gene has CDR1 GTSNPN and CDR2 SVGIG (reference sequence). This CDR3 comprises 14 residues. CDR3 residues: CAWTRGRYNEKLFF. The CDR3 DNA is TGTGCCTGGACCCGCGGGAGGTATAATGAAAAACTGTTTTTT.

This clone was seen just once. This chain connects TRBV6-5 to TRBJ1-1; D is uncertain. Deletions cut 6 bases from V and 3 bases from J, with 11 bases between. This CDR3 contains 13 residues. Germline V gives CDR1 MNHEY, CDR2 SVGAGI. CDR3 DNA sequence: TGTGCCAGCAGAGGATTTGCGGACACTGAAGCTTTCTTT. It codes for CASRGFADTEAFF.

This chain uses TRBV9 with TRBJ2-2; 9 nucleotides line up with TRBD1. The junction had 3 bases not matched to a gene; V was cut back by 1 base and J by 2 bases. CDR3 length: 16 residues. Germline values: CDR1 SGDLS, CDR2 YYNGEE. CDR3 sequence: CASSVWGQGNTGELFF. The CDR3 DNA is TGTGCCAGCAGCGTATGGGGACAGGGTAACACCGGGGAGCTGTTTTTT.

This clone is a singleton in its sample. J is TRBJ1-5 and V is TRBV28; TRBD1 matches at 7 bases. The CDR3 loop spans 15 amino acids. Germline V gives CDR1 MDHEN, CDR2 SYDVKM. V trimming: 5 bases; J trimming: 0 bases; junction bases outside the gene matches: 4. CDR3 sequence: CASSRDRYSNQPQHF. CDR3 coding DNA: TGTGCCAGCAGTCGGGACAGATATAGCAATCAGCCCCAGCATTTT.

The chain employs TRBV7-6 and TRBJ2-7, with no clear D. From germline, CDR1 is SGHVS and CDR2 FNYEAQ. V was pared by 2 bases and J by 2 bases, with 13 bases between. The CDR3 is 15 residues long. CDR3 bases: TGTGCCAGCAGCTTAAACCAAGGCTACACCTACGAGCAGTACTTC. The encoded protein is CASSLNQGYTYEQYF. The variable domain in full, completed from reference TRBV7-6 and TRBJ2-7, reads GAGVSQSPRYKVTKRGQDVALRCDPISGHVSLYWYRQALGQGPEFLTYFNYEAQQDKSGLPNDRFSAERPEGSISTLTIQRTEQRDSAMYRCASSLNQGYTYEQYFGPGTRLTVT.

The rearrangement links TRBV13 to TRBJ2-3; D ambiguous. Germline V gene data show CDR1 as PRHDT and CDR2 as FYEKMQ (reference sequence). Between the trimmed V and J ends, which lost 1 base and 4 bases, there was a span of 6 bases. The CDR3 runs to 13 residues. The DNA for the CDR3 is TGTGCCAGCAGCTTAGCTATGGCAGATACGCAGTATTTT. Amino acids: CASSLAMADTQYF.

The CDR3 sequence is CASSQDPGQTYEQYF. The CDR3 DNA reads as TGCGCCAGCAGCCAAGACCCGGGACAAACCTACGAGCAGTACTTC. V gene TRBV4-1 combines with J gene TRBJ2-7; a possible D gene is TRBD1 (6 bases). V dropped 0 bases and J dropped 2 bases, with 11 bases sitting between them. The CDR3 totals 15 residues. Germline CDR1 is MGHRA and CDR2 is YSYEKL.

Points on this clone: One end of the junction varies from germline; a read error may be responsible. The chain has TRBV7-7 and TRBJ2-3, with 9 bases aligning to TRBD1. CDR1 SSHAT and CDR2 FNYEAQ come from the germline V gene (reference sequence). The CDR3 has 15 residues. The CDR3 DNA reads TGTGCTAGCAGCTTGGGGACAGGGCACACAGATACGCAGTATTTT. Protein: CASSLGTGHTDTQYF.

This clone was counted a single time. This sequence joins TRBV28 and TRBJ1-2; D not certain. V lost 3 bases and J lost 4, with 15 bases in between. The CDR3 runs to 15 residues. Germline V gene lookup returns CDR1 MDHEN and CDR2 SYDVKM. CDR3 nucleotides: TGTGCCAGCAGTTTTCTGGGCCAAAACTTCTATGGCTACACCTTC. It codes for CASSFLGQNFYGYTF.

The V and J genes are TRBV6-5 and TRBJ2-7, with D maybe TRBD2 (6 bases). Trimming took off 3 bases at V and 5 bases at J, with 11 bases between the two ends. The CDR3 loop spans 13 amino acids. The germline CDR1 and CDR2 sequences are MNHEY and SVGAGI. The CDR3 coding sequence is TGTGCCAGCAGTTATGTCAGCGGGCACGAGCAGTACTTC. Residues: CASSYVSGHEQYF.